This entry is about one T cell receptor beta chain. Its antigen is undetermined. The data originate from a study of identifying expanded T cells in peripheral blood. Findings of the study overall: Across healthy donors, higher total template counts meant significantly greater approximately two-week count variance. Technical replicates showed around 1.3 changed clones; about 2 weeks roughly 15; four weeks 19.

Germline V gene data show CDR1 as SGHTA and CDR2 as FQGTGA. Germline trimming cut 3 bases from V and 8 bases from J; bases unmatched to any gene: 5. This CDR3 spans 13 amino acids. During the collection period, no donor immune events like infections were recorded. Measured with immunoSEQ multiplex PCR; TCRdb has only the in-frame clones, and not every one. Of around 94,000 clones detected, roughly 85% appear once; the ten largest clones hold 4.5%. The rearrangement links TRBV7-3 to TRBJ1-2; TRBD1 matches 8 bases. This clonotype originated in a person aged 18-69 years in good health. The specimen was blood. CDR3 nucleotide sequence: TGTGCCAGCAGCTTTGGGACAGGTCAAGGCTACACCTTC. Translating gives CASSFGTGQGYTF.